This TCR beta chain comes out of a study of blood T cell repertoires in COVID-19. Study summary: Italy, Spain and the United States were the sources of the convalescent and acute COVID-19 samples.

This clone was seen only once. In the original workflow: Amplification with reference gene primers provided the estimates of nucleated cell counts. Profiling relied on immunoSEQ multiplex PCR, and the TCRdb table lists in-frame clones only, not all of them. The V and J calls and the clone size are those of that table, but D and trimming were determined from the DNA. The data hold about 100,000 clones, with 92% observed a single time. V dropped 5 bases and J dropped 4; count of bases not matched to a gene: 5. CDR3 length: 15 amino acids. The germline V gene has CDR1 LNHDA and CDR2 SQIVND (reference sequence). Seattle enrolled patients during active infection and tracked them longitudinally.

Source material: peripheral blood. This chain joins TRBV19 and TRBJ1-5; 10 bases line up with TRBD1. The sequence derives from a woman in her forties or fifties with COVID-19, enrolled during active disease. CDR3: CASSPPDRGNQPQHF. CDR3 sequence (DNA): TGTGCCAGTAGTCCGCCGGACAGGGGGAATCAGCCCCAGCATTTT.